The rows below give T cell receptor beta chains drawn from one sample of a study of blood T cell repertoires in COVID-19. Sequencing was performed with immunoSEQ multiplex PCR; in TCRdb, only in-frame clones are kept and a portion is missing. This table has roughly 63,000 clones, 88% appearing once. The specimen was peripheral blood. Receptors originate from a woman between 45 and 65 years old with active or convalescent COVID-19. Each CDR3 is given with its conserved first and last residue. A D gene is named only where the DNA matches it firmly. Where a row states a size, it is once, few, many or the class of an expanded clone; other rows omit it.

V	size	J	D	CDR3	DNA
TRBV6-5	few	TRBJ2-7	.	CASRKPYGQNYEQYF	TGTGCCAGCAGGAAGCCCTATGGACAGAACTACGAGCAGTACTTC
TRBV10-1	.	TRBJ2-3	TRBD2	CASSESVAGELDTQYF	TGCGCCAGCAGTGAGTCGGTAGCGGGAGAATTGGATACGCAGTATTTT
TRBV7-8	.	TRBJ2-7	TRBD2	CASSYASGSEQYF	TGTGCCAGCAGCTATGCTAGCGGGAGTGAGCAGTACTTC
TRBV2	.	TRBJ2-5	.	CASSEVPGQETQYF	TGTGCCAGCAGTGAGGTCCCAGGCCAAGAGACCCAGTACTTC
TRBV7-9	.	TRBJ2-7	.	CASTFGDPLSYEQYF	TGTGCCAGCACCTTTGGAGATCCCCTCTCCTACGAGCAGTACTTC
TRBV19	.	TRBJ1-2	.	CASSIRGSPGYTF	TGTGCCAGTAGTATTCGGGGTTCCCCTGGCTACACCTTC
TRBV14	.	TRBJ1-5	.	CASSQRREAGSNQPQHF	TGTGCCAGCAGCCAACGCCGGGAGGCAGGGTCTAATCAGCCCCAGCATTTT
TRBV12-3/TRBV12-4	few	TRBJ1-3	.	CASSWATNTIYF	TGTGCCAGCAGTTGGGCGACAAACACCATATATTTT
TRBV5-1	.	TRBJ2-4	.	CASSLLGQYGNIQYF	TGCGCCAGCAGCCTACTCGGACAATATGGGAACATTCAGTACTTC
TRBV24-1	.	TRBJ2-5	TRBD2	CATSDGTSAIVETQYF	TGTGCCACCAGTGACGGAACTAGCGCTATTGTGGAGACCCAGTACTTC
TRBV28	.	TRBJ1-2	.	CASSLLGAGNNYGYTF	TGTGCCAGCAGTTTGTTGGGGGCGGGTAATAACTATGGCTACACCTTC
TRBV12-3/TRBV12-4	.	TRBJ2-7	.	CASSFGVPYEQYF	TGTGCCAGCAGTTTCGGGGTCCCCTACGAGCAGTACTTC
TRBV11-2	.	TRBJ2-6	.	CASSLVQTAGVLTF	TGTGCCAGCAGCTTAGTCCAAACCGCCGGCGTCCTGACTTTC
TRBV28	once	TRBJ1-3	.	CASSSPSTGLSGNTIYF	TGTGCCAGCAGTTCTCCCTCGACAGGTCTCTCTGGAAACACCATATATTTT
TRBV4-2	once	TRBJ2-3	TRBD2	CASSQEGLAPSTDTQYF	TGTGCCAGCAGCCAAGAGGGACTAGCGCCTAGCACAGATACGCAGTATTTT
TRBV7-9	.	TRBJ2-7	.	CAKLGTGSRWNEQYF	TGTGCCAAACTTGGGACTGGAAGCCGATGGAACGAGCAGTACTTC
TRBV5-5	.	TRBJ1-1	TRBD1	CASSYGQGTTEAFF	TGTGCCAGCAGTTACGGACAGGGAACCACTGAAGCTTTCTTT
TRBV6-5	.	TRBJ2-7	TRBD1	CASYETEGAPFEQYF	TGTGCCAGCTATGAGACAGAGGGGGCCCCTTTCGAGCAGTACTTC
TRBV5-5	.	TRBJ1-3	.	CASSLSTGTSGNTIYF	TGTGCCAGCAGCCTCAGTACAGGAACCTCTGGAAACACCATATATTTT
TRBV29-1	.	TRBJ2-3	TRBD1	CSVDPETGFGTDTQYF	TGCAGCGTTGACCCCGAGACAGGGTTTGGTACAGATACGCAGTATTTT
TRBV29-1	.	TRBJ2-5	TRBD1	CSVAGTGDGETQYF	TGCAGCGTAGCCGGGACAGGGGATGGAGAGACCCAGTACTTC
TRBV5-1	.	TRBJ1-4	TRBD1	CASSFGDSEKLFF	TGCGCCAGCAGCTTCGGGGACAGTGAAAAACTGTTTTTT
TRBV3-1/TRBV3-2	.	TRBJ2-7	TRBD2	CASSPSAGGNGKQYF	TGTGCCAGCAGCCCCTCAGCGGGAGGGAACGGCAAGCAGTACTTC
TRBV19	.	TRBJ1-5	TRBD1	CASSSQGNQPQHF	TGTGCCAGTAGCTCACAGGGGAATCAGCCCCAGCATTTT
TRBV6-2/TRBV6-3	few	TRBJ1-2	.	CASTPRGGWGYTF	TGTGCCAGCACCCCCCGAGGGGGTTGGGGCTACACCTTC